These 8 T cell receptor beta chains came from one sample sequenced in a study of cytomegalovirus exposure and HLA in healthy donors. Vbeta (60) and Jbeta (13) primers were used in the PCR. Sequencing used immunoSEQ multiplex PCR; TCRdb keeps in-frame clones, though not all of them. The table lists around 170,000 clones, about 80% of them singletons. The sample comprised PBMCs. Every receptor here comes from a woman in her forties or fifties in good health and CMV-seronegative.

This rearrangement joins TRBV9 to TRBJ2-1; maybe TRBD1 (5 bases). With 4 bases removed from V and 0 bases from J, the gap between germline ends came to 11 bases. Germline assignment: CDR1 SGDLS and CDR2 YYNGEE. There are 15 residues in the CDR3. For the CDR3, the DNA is TGTGCCAGCAGCCTAGGGGCCAGCTCCTACAATGAGCAGTTCTTC. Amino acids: CASSLGASSYNEQFF.

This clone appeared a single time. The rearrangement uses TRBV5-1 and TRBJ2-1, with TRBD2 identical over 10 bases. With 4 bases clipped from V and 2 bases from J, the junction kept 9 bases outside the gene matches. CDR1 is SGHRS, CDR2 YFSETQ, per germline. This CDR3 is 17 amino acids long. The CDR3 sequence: CASSLGRLAGAYNEQFF. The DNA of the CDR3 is TGCGCCAGCAGCCTTGGTCGCCTAGCGGGAGCCTACAATGAGCAGTTCTTC.

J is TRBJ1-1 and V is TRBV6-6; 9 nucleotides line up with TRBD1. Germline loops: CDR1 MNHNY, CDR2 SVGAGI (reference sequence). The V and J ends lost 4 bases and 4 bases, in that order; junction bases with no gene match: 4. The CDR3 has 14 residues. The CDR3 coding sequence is TGTGCCAGCAGTTTCGGACAGGGGACCACTGAAGCTTTCTTT. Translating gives CASSFGQGTTEAFF.

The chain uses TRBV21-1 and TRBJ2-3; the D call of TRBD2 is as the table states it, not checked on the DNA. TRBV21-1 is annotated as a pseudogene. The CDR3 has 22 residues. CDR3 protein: CASSNKKSGLAGGTHSSDTQYF. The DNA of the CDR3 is TGTGCCAGCAGCAATAAAAAGTCGGGACTAGCGGGGGGGACCCACTCTTCAGATACGCAGTATTTT.

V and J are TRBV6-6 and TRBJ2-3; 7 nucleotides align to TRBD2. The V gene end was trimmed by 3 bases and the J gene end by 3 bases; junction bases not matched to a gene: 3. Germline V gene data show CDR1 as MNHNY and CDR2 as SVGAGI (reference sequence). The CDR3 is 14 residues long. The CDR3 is CASSYGGSTDTQYF. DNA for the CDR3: TGTGCCAGCAGTTATGGCGGGAGTACAGATACGCAGTATTTT.

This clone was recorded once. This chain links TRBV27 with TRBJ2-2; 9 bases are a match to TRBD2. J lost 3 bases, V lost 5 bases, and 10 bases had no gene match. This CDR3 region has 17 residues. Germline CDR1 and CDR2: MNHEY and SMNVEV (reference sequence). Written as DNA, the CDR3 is TGTGCCAGCAGTAGAAATAGCGGGGGCAGCGACACCGGGGAGCTGTTTTTT. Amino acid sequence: CASSRNSGGSDTGELFF.

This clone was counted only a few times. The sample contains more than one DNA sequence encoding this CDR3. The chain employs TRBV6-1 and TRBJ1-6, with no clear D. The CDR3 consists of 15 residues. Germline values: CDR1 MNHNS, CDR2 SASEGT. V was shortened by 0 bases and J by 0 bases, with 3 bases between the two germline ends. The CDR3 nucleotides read TGTGCCAGCAGTGAAGCGAGCTCCTATAATTCACCCCTCCACTTT. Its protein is CASSEASSYNSPLHF.

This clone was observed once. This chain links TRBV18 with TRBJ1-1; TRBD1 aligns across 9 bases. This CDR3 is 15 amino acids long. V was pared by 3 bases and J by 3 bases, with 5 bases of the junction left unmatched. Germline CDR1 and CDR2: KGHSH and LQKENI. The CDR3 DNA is TGTGCCAGCTCACCGACAGGGGGACGAGACACTGAAGCTTTCTTT. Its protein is CASSPTGGRDTEAFF.